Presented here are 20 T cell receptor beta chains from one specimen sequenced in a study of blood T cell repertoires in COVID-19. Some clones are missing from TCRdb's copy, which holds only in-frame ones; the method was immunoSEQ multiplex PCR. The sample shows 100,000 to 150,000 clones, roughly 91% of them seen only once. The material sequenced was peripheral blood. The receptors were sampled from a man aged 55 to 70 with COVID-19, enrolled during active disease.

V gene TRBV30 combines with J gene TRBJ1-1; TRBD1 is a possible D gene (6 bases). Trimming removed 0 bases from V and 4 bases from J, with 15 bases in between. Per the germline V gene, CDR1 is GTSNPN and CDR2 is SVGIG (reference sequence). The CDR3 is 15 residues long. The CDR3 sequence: CAWSVLGALGTEAFF. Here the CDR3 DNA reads TGTGCCTGGAGTGTTTTGGGGGCTCTTGGCACTGAAGCTTTCTTT.

The CDR3 region has the DNA TGTGCCATCAGTAGAGGGTCGGATGAGCAGTTCTTC. Protein: CAISRGSDEQFF. J is TRBJ2-1 and V is TRBV10-3; the D gene is possibly TRBD2 (5 bases). Trimming stripped 5 bases from V and 8 bases from J, with 10 bases between. The CDR3 is made up of 12 amino acids. CDR1 and CDR2 (germline): ENHRY, SYGVKD.

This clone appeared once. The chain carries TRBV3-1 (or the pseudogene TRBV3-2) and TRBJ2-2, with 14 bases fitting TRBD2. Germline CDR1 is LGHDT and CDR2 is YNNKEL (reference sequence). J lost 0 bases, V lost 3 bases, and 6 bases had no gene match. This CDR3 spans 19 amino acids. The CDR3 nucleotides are TGTGCCAGCAGCCAGATGGGGACTAGCGGGGGTTCGAACACCGGGGAGCTGTTTTTT. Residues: CASSQMGTSGGSNTGELFF.

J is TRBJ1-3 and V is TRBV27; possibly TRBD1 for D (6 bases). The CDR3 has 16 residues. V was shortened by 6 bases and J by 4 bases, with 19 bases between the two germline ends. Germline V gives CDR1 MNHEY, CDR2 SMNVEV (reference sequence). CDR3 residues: CASSPIRGARGNTIYF. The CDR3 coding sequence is TGTGCCAGCAGCCCTATCCGGGGGGCTAGAGGAAACACCATATATTTT.

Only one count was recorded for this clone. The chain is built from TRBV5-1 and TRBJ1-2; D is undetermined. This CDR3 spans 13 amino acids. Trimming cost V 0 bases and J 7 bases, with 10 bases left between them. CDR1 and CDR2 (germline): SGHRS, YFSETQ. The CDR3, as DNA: TGCGCCAGCAGCTTGGGGACTCACTCTGGCTACACCTTC. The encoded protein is CASSLGTHSGYTF.

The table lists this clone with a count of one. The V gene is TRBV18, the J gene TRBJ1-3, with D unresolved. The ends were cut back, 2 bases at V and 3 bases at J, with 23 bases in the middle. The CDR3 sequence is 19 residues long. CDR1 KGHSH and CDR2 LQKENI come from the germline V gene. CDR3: CASSPRSQAFTSLGNTIYF. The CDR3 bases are TGTGCCAGCTCACCAAGGTCCCAGGCCTTTACCTCCCTTGGAAACACCATATATTTT.

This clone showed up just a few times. The CDR3 DNA sequence: TGTGCCACCAGTGATACCGGGACAGGGGGGGACACAGATACGCAGTATTTT. Translation gives CATSDTGTGGDTDTQYF. The chain employs TRBV24-1 and TRBJ2-3; TRBD1 matches 11 bases. With V trimmed by 3 bases and J by 2 bases, 6 bases remained unmatched. In germline, CDR1 is KGHDR, CDR2 SFDVKD. There are 17 residues in the CDR3.

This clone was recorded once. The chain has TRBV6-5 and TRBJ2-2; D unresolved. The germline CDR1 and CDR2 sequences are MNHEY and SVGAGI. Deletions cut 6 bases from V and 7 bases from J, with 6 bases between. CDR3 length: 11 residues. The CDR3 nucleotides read TGTGCCAGCAGCCGCGGCGGGGAGCTGTTTTTT. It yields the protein CASSRGGELFF.

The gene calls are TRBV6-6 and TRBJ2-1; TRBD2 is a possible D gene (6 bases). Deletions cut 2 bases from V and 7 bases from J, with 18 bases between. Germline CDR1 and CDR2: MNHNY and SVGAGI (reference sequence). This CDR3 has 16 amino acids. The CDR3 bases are TGTGCCAGCAGTTACAGTGCCGGGTCCCGGGGGAATGAGCAGTTCTTC. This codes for CASSYSAGSRGNEQFF.

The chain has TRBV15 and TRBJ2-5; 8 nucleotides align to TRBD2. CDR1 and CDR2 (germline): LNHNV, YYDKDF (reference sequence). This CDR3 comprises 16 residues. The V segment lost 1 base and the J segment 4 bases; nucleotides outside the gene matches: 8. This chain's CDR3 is CATSRGARGAGETQYF. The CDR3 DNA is TGTGCCACCAGCAGAGGAGCGCGGGGGGCCGGAGAGACCCAGTACTTC.

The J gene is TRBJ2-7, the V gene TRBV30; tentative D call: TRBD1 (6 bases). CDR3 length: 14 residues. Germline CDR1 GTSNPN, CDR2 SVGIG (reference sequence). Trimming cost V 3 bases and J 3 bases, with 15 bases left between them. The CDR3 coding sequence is TGTGCCTGGAGCGTAGGGGAACAGGGCTACGAGCAGTACTTC. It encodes CAWSVGEQGYEQYF. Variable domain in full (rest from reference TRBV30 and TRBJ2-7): SQTIHQWPATLVQPVGSPLSLECTVEGTSNPNLYWYRQAAGRGLQLLFYSVGIGQISSEVPQNLSASRPQDRQFILSSKKLLLSDSGFYLCAWSVGEQGYEQYFGPGTRLTVT.

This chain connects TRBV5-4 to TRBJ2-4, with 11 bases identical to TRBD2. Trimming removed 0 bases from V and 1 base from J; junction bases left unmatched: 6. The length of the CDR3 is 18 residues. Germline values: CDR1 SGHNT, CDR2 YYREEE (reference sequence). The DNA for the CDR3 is TGTGCCAGCAGCTTGGGGCTAGCGGGGGGCGGCGCCAAAAACATTCAGTACTTC. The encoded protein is CASSLGLAGGGAKNIQYF.

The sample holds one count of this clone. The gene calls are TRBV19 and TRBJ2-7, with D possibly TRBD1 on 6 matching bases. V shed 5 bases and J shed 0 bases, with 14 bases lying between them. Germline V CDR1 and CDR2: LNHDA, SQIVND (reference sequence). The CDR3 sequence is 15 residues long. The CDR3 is CASSWSGQFSYEQYF. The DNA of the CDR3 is TGTGCCAGTAGTTGGAGTGGACAGTTCTCCTACGAGCAGTACTTC. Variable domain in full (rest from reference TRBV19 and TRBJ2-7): DGGITQSPKYLFRKEGQNVTLSCEQNLNHDAMYWYRQDPGQGLRLIYYSQIVNDFQKGDIAEGYSVSREKKESFPLTVTSAQKNPTAFYLCASSWSGQFSYEQYFGPGTRLTVT.

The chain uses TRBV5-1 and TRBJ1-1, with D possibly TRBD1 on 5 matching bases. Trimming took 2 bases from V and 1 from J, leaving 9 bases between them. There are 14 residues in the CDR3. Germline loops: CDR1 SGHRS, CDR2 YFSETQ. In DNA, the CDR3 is TGCGCCAGCAGCTTCGACAGACAGAACACTGAAGCTTTCTTT. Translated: CASSFDRQNTEAFF.

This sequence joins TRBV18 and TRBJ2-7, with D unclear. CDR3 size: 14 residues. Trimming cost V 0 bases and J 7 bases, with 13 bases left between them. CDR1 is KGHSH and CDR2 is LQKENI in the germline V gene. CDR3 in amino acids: CASSPPRSPWEQYF. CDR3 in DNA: TGTGCCAGCTCACCACCGAGGTCCCCTTGGGAGCAGTACTTC.

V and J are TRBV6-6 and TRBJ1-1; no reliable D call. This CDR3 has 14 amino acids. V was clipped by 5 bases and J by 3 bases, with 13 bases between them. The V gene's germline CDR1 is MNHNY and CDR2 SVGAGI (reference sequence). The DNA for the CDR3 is TGTGCCAGCAGTCAAGCCACCTCGTACACTGAAGCTTTCTTT. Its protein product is CASSQATSYTEAFF.

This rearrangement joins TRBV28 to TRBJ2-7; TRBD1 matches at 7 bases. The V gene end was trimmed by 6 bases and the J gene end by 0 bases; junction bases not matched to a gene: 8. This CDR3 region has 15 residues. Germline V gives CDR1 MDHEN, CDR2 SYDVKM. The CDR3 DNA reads TGTGCCAGCAGCTTACCCGGGGACAGCTCCTACGAGCAGTACTTC. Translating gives CASSLPGDSSYEQYF.

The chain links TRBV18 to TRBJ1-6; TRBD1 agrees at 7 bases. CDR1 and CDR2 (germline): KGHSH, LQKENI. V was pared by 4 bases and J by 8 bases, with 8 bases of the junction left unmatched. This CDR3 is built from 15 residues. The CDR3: CASSLTGTADSPLHF. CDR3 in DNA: TGTGCCAGCTCACTTACCGGGACAGCGGATTCACCCCTCCACTTT.

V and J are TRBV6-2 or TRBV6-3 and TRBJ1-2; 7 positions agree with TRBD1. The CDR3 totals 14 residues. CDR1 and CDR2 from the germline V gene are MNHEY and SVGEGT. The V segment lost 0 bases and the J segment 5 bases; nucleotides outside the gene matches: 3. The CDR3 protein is CASSYSGQHYGYTF. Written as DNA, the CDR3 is TGTGCCAGCAGTTACTCGGGACAGCATTATGGCTACACCTTC.

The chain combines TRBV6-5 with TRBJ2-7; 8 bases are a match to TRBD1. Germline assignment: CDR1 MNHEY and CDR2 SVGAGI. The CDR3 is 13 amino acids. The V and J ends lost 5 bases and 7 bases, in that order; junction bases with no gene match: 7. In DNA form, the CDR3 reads TGTGCCAGCAGTAGCCAGGGGGCCGGGGAGCAGTACTTC. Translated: CASSSQGAGEQYF.